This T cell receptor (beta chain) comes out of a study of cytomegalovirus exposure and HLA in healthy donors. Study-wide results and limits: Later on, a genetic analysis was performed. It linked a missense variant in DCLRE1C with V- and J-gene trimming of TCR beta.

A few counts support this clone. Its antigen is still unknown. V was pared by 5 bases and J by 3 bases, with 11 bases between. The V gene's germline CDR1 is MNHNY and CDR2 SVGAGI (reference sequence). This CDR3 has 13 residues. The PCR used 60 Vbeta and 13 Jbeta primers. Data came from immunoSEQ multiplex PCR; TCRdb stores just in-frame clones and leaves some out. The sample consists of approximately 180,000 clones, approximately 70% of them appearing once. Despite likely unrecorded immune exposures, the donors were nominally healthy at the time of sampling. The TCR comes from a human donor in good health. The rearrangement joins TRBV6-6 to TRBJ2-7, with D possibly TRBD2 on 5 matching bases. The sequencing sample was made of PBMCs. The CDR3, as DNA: TGTGCCAGCAGTACCGGGGTCAACTACGAGCAGTACTTC. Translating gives CASSTGVNYEQYF.